This TCR beta chain is drawn from a study of CD8+ T cells in alopecia areata. Study results and limitations: Researchers report lesional scalp, most notably alopecia totalis/universalis, outstripped normal scalp in clonality.

The V gene's germline CDR1 is SQVTM and CDR2 ANQGSEA. The CDR3 has 16 amino acids. V lost 3 bases and J 1 base, leaving 13 bases between the germline ends. Extracted RNA was reverse transcribed into cDNA, the sequencing template. Measured with immunoSEQ multiplex PCR; TCRdb has only the in-frame clones, and not every one. The sample contains 110,000 or so clones, more than 30% of which appear only once. This clone showed up just a few times. The target antigen is unknown. Both CD4+ and CD8+ T cells were separated by sorting PBMCs. This chain connects TRBV29-1 to TRBJ2-6; possible D gene TRBD1, 6 bases. The sample was CD4+ T cells sorted from blood. The source is a human donor with alopecia areata. CDR3 bases: TGCAGCGTTGATCTGGGCAGGGGATCTGGGGCCAACGTCCTGACTTTC. Amino acid sequence: CSVDLGRGSGANVLTF.